These 10 T cell receptor beta chains share one sample of origin, sequenced in a study of shared clonotypes between healthy human individuals (dated by TCRdb to about 2020). The method behind the library was the immunoSEQ multiplex PCR assay. Here the immuneACCESS table is served through TCRdb, limited to in-frame sequences with V and J called. Missing clones are a known gap in these copies; in checked studies unresolved V genes cover under half, and the rest lacks a known reason. The sample table shows nearly 500,000 clones, and roughly four fifths are seen once. The leading ten clones occupy under 15% of the sample. Source material: PBMCs. These receptors came from a woman in her forties in good health. Some clones in this sample may be carry-over from other donors' samples.

The J gene is TRBJ2-3, the V gene TRBV7-9; TRBD2 is a possible D gene (6 bases). Between the trimmed V and J ends, which lost 3 bases and 4 bases, there was a span of 14 bases. The germline CDR1 and CDR2 sequences are SEHNR and FQNEAQ (reference sequence). The CDR3 has 15 residues. CDR3 amino acids: CASSFYSSAADTQYF. In DNA, the CDR3 is TGTGCCAGCAGCTTCTACTCTAGCGCCGCAGATACGCAGTATTTT.

The J gene is TRBJ2-5, the V gene TRBV6-6; no firm D call. Trimming removed 4 bases at V and 2 bases at J, with 8 bases between. The V gene's germline CDR1 is MNHNY and CDR2 SVGAGI (reference sequence). The CDR3 loop spans 13 amino acids. The CDR3 coding sequence is TGTGCCAGCAGTTTGTCAGAACAAGAGACCCAGTACTTC. Protein sequence: CASSLSEQETQYF.

The chain has TRBV6-6 and TRBJ1-1; tentatively, D is TRBD1 (6 bases). The V gene's germline CDR1 is MNHNY and CDR2 SVGAGI (reference sequence). V shed 8 bases and J shed 6 bases, with 13 bases lying between them. The CDR3 totals 12 residues. This chain's CDR3 is CASQGPTPEAFF. The CDR3 bases are TGTGCCAGCCAGGGGCCAACCCCTGAAGCTTTCTTT.

The CDR3 is CASSQDFLAETQETQYF. CDR3 sequence (DNA): TGCGCCAGCAGCCAAGATTTCCTAGCAGAGACACAAGAGACCCAGTACTTC. The chain has TRBV4-1 and TRBJ2-5; D is possibly TRBD2 (5 bases). The CDR3 totals 17 residues. V was trimmed by 0 bases and J by 2 bases, leaving 16 bases between them. Germline-derived CDR1 and CDR2 are MGHRA and YSYEKL.

The CDR3 sequence: CASSSGADQPQHF. In DNA, the CDR3 is TGTGCCAGCAGCTCAGGGGCGGATCAGCCCCAGCATTTT. The V and J genes are TRBV7-2 and TRBJ1-5; tentatively, D is TRBD1 (6 bases). The CDR3 length is 13 residues. The V and J ends lost 4 bases and 5 bases respectively, with 9 bases between them. Per the germline V gene, CDR1 is SGHTA and CDR2 is FQGNSA.

Ten or more counts support this clone. V and J are TRBV7-2 and TRBJ2-1, with D perhaps matching TRBD2 (7 bases). The CDR3 runs 15 residues. Germline CDR1 is SGHTA and CDR2 is FQGNSA. V was pared by 5 bases and J by 9 bases, with 20 bases between. The CDR3 sequence: CASSPRGGWSLEQFF. The CDR3 DNA reads TGTGCCAGCAGCCCACGCGGGGGCTGGAGCCTTGAGCAGTTCTTC. Full variable domain (remainder filled in from reference TRBV7-2 and TRBJ2-1): GAGVSQSPSNKVTEKGKDVELRCDPISGHTALYWYRQSLGQGLEFLIYFQGNSAPDKSGLPSDRFSAERTGGSVSTLTIQRTQQEDSAVYLCASSPRGGWSLEQFFGPGTRLTVL.

V usage is TRBV4-3 and J usage is TRBJ2-1; D gene ambiguous. Germline V gene sequence: CDR1 LGHNA, CDR2 YSLEER. V lost 1 base, J lost 1 base, and 8 bases lay in between. This CDR3 has 15 amino acids. The DNA of the CDR3 is TGCGCCAGCAGCCAAGGGGGATATTCCTACAATGAGCAGTTCTTC. It specifies CASSQGGYSYNEQFF.

This clone was picked up many times. Within the sample, other DNA sequences also encode this same CDR3. This sequence joins TRBV28 and TRBJ1-1; TRBD1 is a possible D gene (6 bases). Germline V gene sequence: CDR1 MDHEN, CDR2 SYDVKM. The CDR3 spans 15 residues. V shed 4 bases and J shed 3 bases, with 15 bases lying between them. The CDR3 coding sequence is TGTGCCAGCAGTTCCCCCCACAGGGAAGACACTGAAGCTTTCTTT. It translates to CASSSPHREDTEAFF.

The CDR3 sequence: CASSVVRRAGGVGELFF. For the CDR3, the DNA is TGTGCCAGCAGCGTAGTGAGGAGGGCAGGGGGTGTCGGGGAGCTGTTTTTT. The gene calls are TRBV9 and TRBJ2-2, with D possibly matching TRBD1 (7 bases). Trimming removed 0 bases at V and 7 bases at J, with 19 bases between. This CDR3 is built from 17 residues. CDR1 is SGDLS and CDR2 is YYNGEE in the germline V gene.

This clone was seen more than once but under ten times. Other DNA sequences of this sample code for an identical CDR3. The genes are TRBV2 and TRBJ1-4; no clear D gene. The CDR3 has 14 residues. Trimming took off 6 bases at V and 5 bases at J, with 13 bases between the two ends. Germline CDR1 is SNHLY and CDR2 is FYNNEI. CDR3 sequence reads: CASSGRTLNEKLFF. Written as DNA, the CDR3 is TGTGCCAGCAGCGGACGGACCTTAAATGAAAAACTGTTTTTT.